Shown below are 20 T cell receptor beta chains from a single sample sequenced in a study of T cells in Graves' hyperthyroidism and ophthalmopathy. Amplification of TCR beta CDR3 regions used RNA as the template. The TCR CDR3 first-round RT-PCR relied on the HTBI primer set. TCRdb reanalysed the multiplex PCR reads using MiXCR and keeps one entry per CDR3 protein. The table has approximately 400,000 distinct CDR3 sequences, roughly 15% seen once. Input material: blood. These receptors were taken from a woman in her 30s with Graves' ophthalmopathy.

This clonotype appeared many times. The chain employs TRBV20-1 and TRBJ2-7; a possible D gene is TRBD2 (7 bases). The CDR3 runs 14 residues. CDR1 is DFQATT and CDR2 is SNEGSKA in the germline V gene (reference sequence). The ends were cut back, 2 bases at V and 4 bases at J, with 15 bases in the middle. The DNA for the CDR3 is TGCAGTGCTAGAAATGGGGGGGGGCGATACGAGCAGTACTTC. Protein: CSARNGGGRYEQYF.

In its sample, this clonotype was seen many times. The chain uses TRBV5-1 and TRBJ2-3, with D maybe TRBD1 (5 bases). The V and J ends lost 0 bases and 6 bases respectively, with 11 bases between them. The length of the CDR3 is 14 residues. Germline V lookup: CDR1 SGHRS, CDR2 YFSETQ. The CDR3 sequence is CASSLGQQRDTQYF. CDR3 in DNA: TGCGCCAGCAGCTTGGGACAGCAGAGGGATACGCAGTATTTT.

CDR3 amino acids: CASSWTQGDYGYTF. The CDR3 nucleotides read TGTGCCAGTAGTTGGACTCAGGGGGACTATGGCTACACCTTC. V usage is TRBV19 and J usage is TRBJ1-2, with 7 nucleotides matching TRBD1. Trimming at V came to 5 bases and at J to 3 bases, leaving 6 bases not matched to a gene. CDR1 and CDR2 from the germline V gene are LNHDA and SQIVND (reference sequence). There are 14 residues in the CDR3.

The chain uses TRBV5-4 and TRBJ2-6; D is perhaps TRBD1 (6 bases). Germline values: CDR1 SGHNT, CDR2 YYREEE (reference sequence). This CDR3 has 18 residues. V lost 4 bases and J 2 bases, leaving 19 bases between the germline ends. The CDR3 nucleotides read TGTGCCAGCAGCCTGATATTGGGGGCGGTTGCTGGGGCCAACGTCCTGACTTTC. Residues: CASSLILGAVAGANVLTF.

The V call is TRBV20-1, the J call TRBJ1-4; D might be TRBD1 (5 bases). This CDR3 has 17 residues. CDR1 is DFQATT and CDR2 is SNEGSKA in the germline V gene (reference sequence). Trimming removed 6 bases from V and 0 bases from J, with 20 bases in between. The DNA for the CDR3 is TGCAGTGCCTCACCGGGGGGTCGCCCCGCAACTAATGAAAAACTGTTTTTT. Translating it yields CSASPGGRPATNEKLFF.

Only a few counts were recorded for this clonotype. V and J are TRBV24-1 and TRBJ2-2, with D possibly matching TRBD2 (6 bases). The germline V gene encodes CDR1 KGHDR and CDR2 SFDVKD. Trimming pared 9 bases from V and 6 bases from J, leaving 19 bases between. CDR3 length: 15 amino acids. The CDR3 spells CATSVRWGGSGELFF. The CDR3 bases are TGTGCCACCTCAGTTCGGTGGGGAGGATCCGGGGAGCTGTTTTTT.

This clonotype has ten or more counts. V is TRBV7-9 and J is TRBJ2-1, with TRBD2 identical over 8 bases. The CDR3 consists of 16 residues. The J segment lost 3 bases and the V segment lost 9 bases, leaving 13 bases of the junction unmatched. Germline CDR1 is SEHNR and CDR2 is FQNEAQ (reference sequence). CDR3 region: CASLGIERGFYNEQFF. CDR3 sequence (DNA): TGTGCCAGTCTAGGTATCGAGCGGGGGTTCTACAATGAGCAGTTCTTC.

The chain joins TRBV9 to TRBJ2-2; D may match TRBD1 or TRBD2 (5 bases each). The germline CDR1 and CDR2 sequences are SGDLS and YYNGEE. Trimming pared 1 base from V and 1 base from J, leaving 11 bases between. CDR3 size: 16 residues. As DNA, the CDR3 is TGTGCCAGCAGCGTATGGGCTGGGGGGAACACCGGGGAGCTGTTTTTT. Translated, it gives CASSVWAGGNTGELFF.

This rearrangement joins TRBV6-1 to TRBJ2-1, with 9 bases aligning to TRBD1. CDR1 and CDR2 from the germline V gene are MNHNS and SASEGT. The length of the CDR3 is 20 residues. Germline trimming cut 5 bases from V and 5 bases from J; bases unmatched to any gene: 22. CDR3 region: CASSHTNTRGTGKNHNEQFF. CDR3 bases: TGTGCCAGCAGTCATACTAATACCCGCGGGACAGGGAAAAACCACAATGAGCAGTTCTTC.

This clonotype was found a few times. The chain combines TRBV6-5 with TRBJ1-5, with a possible D match to TRBD1 (6 bases). V was trimmed by 2 bases and J by 3 bases, leaving 11 bases between them. CDR3 length: 15 amino acids. The germline gives CDR1 MNHEY, CDR2 SVGAGI. The CDR3, as DNA: TGTGCCAGCAGTTACGGGCGGGACACCAATCAGCCCCAGCATTTT. It translates to CASSYGRDTNQPQHF.

This clonotype was observed at least ten times. V is TRBV20-1 and J is TRBJ2-7, with TRBD2 identical over 12 bases. Looked up from germline, CDR1 is DFQATT and CDR2 is SNEGSKA (reference sequence). The CDR3 length is 16 residues. V trimming: 8 bases; J trimming: 1 base; junction bases outside the gene matches: 12. CDR3 in DNA: TGCAGTAATATCCTAGCGGGGGGGCGTCAATCCTACGAGCAGTACTTC. Translating it yields CSNILAGGRQSYEQYF.

This clonotype was recorded at least ten times. The chain joins TRBV5-6 to TRBJ2-7; D is tentatively TRBD1 or TRBD2 (5 bases each). This CDR3 has 14 residues. Between the trimmed V and J ends, which lost 0 bases and 4 bases, there was a span of 11 bases. CDR1 SGHDT and CDR2 YYEEEE come from the germline V gene. The CDR3 loop is CASSLVGPVYEQYF. The CDR3 DNA sequence: TGTGCCAGCAGCTTGGTGGGACCCGTGTACGAGCAGTACTTC.

The gene calls are TRBV27 and TRBJ1-6; possible D gene TRBD1, 6 bases. The V gene's germline CDR1 is MNHEY and CDR2 SMNVEV (reference sequence). The CDR3 is 14 residues long. V was trimmed by 7 bases and J by 7 bases, leaving 14 bases between them. DNA of the CDR3: TGTGCCAGCAACCCCCAGGGGTTCAATTCACCCCTCCACTTT. Translation: CASNPQGFNSPLHF.

This clonotype was observed a handful of times. The J gene is TRBJ2-6, the V gene TRBV4-1; 8 bases are a match to TRBD1. Germline CDR1 is MGHRA and CDR2 is YSYEKL. The CDR3 extends over 16 amino acids. V dropped 3 bases and J dropped 4; count of bases not matched to a gene: 5. CDR3 nucleotide sequence: TGCGCCAGCAGCCATCCCAGGGGGCTCGGGGCCAACGTCCTGACTTTC. This gives the protein CASSHPRGLGANVLTF.

A word on this clonotype: One end of the junction does not line up with germline, which may come from a read error. J is TRBJ2-1 and V is TRBV9; TRBD1 aligns across 7 bases. The CDR3 sequence is 13 residues long. Per germline, CDR1 SGDLS and CDR2 YYNGEE. This CDR3 reads CASSDGTDNERFF. The CDR3 coding sequence is TGTGCCAGCAGCGACGGGACAGACAATGAGCGGTTCTTC.

V and J are TRBV29-1 and TRBJ2-2; 9 nucleotides agree with TRBD1. The CDR3 contains 14 residues. Germline V gives CDR1 SQVTM, CDR2 ANQGSEA. After removal of 3 bases from V and 6 bases from J, the junction contained 5 bases not matched to a gene. CDR3: CSVEDRGGAGELFF. For the CDR3, the DNA is TGCAGCGTTGAGGACAGGGGAGGCGCCGGGGAGCTGTTTTTT.

The rearrangement joins TRBV19 to TRBJ2-3, with 8 bases lining up with TRBD1. Germline assignment: CDR1 LNHDA and CDR2 SQIVND (reference sequence). V shed 1 base and J 0 bases; nucleotides not matched to a gene: 0. The CDR3 is made up of 15 amino acids. The CDR3, as DNA: TGTGCCAGTAGTATAGGGACAGGGAGCACAGATACGCAGTATTTT. Its protein product is CASSIGTGSTDTQYF.

This clonotype was detected many times. The chain is built from TRBV28 and TRBJ1-3; D not certain. The CDR3 has 15 residues. CDR1 is MDHEN, CDR2 SYDVKM, per germline. V was pared by 2 bases and J by 0 bases, with 8 bases between. CDR3 sequence: CASSLLISSGNTIYF. CDR3 DNA: TGTGCCAGCAGTTTACTGATAAGCTCTGGAAACACCATATATTTT.

This clonotype has ten or more counts. The chain carries TRBV7-3 and TRBJ2-3, with 8 bases matching TRBD2. Losses at the gene ends were 2 bases for V and 2 bases for J; bases not matched to a gene: 6. CDR3 length: 16 residues. Germline V gives CDR1 SGHTA, CDR2 FQGTGA. CDR3 amino acids: CASSLRGGGTTDTQYF. CDR3 in DNA: TGTGCCAGCAGCTTACGGGGCGGGGGGACCACAGATACGCAGTATTTT.

This clonotype occurred many times. CDR3 residues: CASSKSTVQETQYF. The CDR3 nucleotides read TGTGCCAGCAGTAAGTCGACAGTACAAGAGACCCAGTACTTC. The chain combines TRBV6-1 with TRBJ2-5, with TRBD1 as a possible D gene (5 bases). V shed 5 bases and J shed 2 bases, with 12 bases lying between them. Germline CDR1 and CDR2: MNHNS and SASEGT. The CDR3 is made up of 14 amino acids.